This T cell receptor (beta chain) comes out of a study of cytomegalovirus exposure and HLA in healthy donors. Study-wide context: Prior work identified around 120 million unique TCR beta sequences in some 200 million T cells.

In the PCR, 60 Vbeta and 13 Jbeta primers were used. The method was immunoSEQ multiplex PCR; TCRdb's version includes in-frame clones alone and lacks a portion of them. The sample lists roughly 100,000 clones, around 75% occurring once. Study-wide points: An analysis done earlier found most TCR beta V segments productive about 87% or about 30% of the time. Analysis performed later found about 18,000 TCR beta sequences associated with HLA alleles at 0.05 false discovery rate.

Per the germline V gene, CDR1 is GTSNPN and CDR2 is SVGIG (reference sequence). This CDR3 is built from 16 residues. Trimming cost V 1 base and J 4 bases; bases outside gene matches: 11. This clone was detected a few times. Its cognate antigen is unknown. Sequenced input: PBMCs. V and J are TRBV30 and TRBJ1-1; 8 bases agree with TRBD1. The TCR was taken from a man aged 18 to 29 in good health and CMV-seropositive. The CDR3 DNA is TGTGCCTGGAGTGCTACTTCAGGGGGCTTGGGCACTGAAGCTTTCTTT. Translation gives CAWSATSGGLGTEAFF.